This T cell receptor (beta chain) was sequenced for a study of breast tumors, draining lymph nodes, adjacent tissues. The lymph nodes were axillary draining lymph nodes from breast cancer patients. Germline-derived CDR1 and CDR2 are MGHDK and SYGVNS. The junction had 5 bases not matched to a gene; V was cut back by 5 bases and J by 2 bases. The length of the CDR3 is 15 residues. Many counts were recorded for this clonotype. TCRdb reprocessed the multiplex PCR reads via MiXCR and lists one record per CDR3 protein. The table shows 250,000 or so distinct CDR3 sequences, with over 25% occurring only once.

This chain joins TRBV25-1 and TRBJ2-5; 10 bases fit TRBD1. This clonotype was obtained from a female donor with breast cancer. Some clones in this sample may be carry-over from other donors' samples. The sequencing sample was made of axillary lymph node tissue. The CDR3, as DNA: TGTGCCAGCAGTCAGACAGGGGGCCCGCAAGAGACCCAGTACTTC. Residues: CASSQTGGPQETQYF.